This entry lists 25 T cell receptor beta chains sequenced from one sample in a study of cytomegalovirus exposure and HLA in healthy donors. A multiplex PCR was run with 60 Vbeta primers and 13 Jbeta primers. Here immunoSEQ multiplex PCR was the method, and the copy in TCRdb shows in-frame clones only, minus some. The top ten clones hold more than 6.5% of a sample with some 48,000 clones, roughly 80% of them seen once. The sample consisted of PBMCs. The receptors were sampled from a man aged 25 to 40 in good health and CMV-seropositive.

The rearrangement joins TRBV5-1 to TRBJ1-2, with D tentatively TRBD1 (5 bases). CDR3 length equals 15 residues. Trimming removed 0 bases at V and 6 bases at J, with 15 bases between. Looked up from germline, CDR1 is SGHRS and CDR2 is YFSETQ. CDR3 loop: CASSLAGQGGDGYTF. The CDR3 bases are TGCGCCAGCAGCTTGGCCGGGCAGGGAGGGGATGGCTACACCTTC. The whole variable domain, filled in from reference TRBV5-1 and TRBJ1-2, reads KAGVTQTPRYLIKTRGQQVTLSCSPISGHRSVSWYQQTPGQGLQFLFEYFSETQRNKGNFPGRFSGRQFSNSRSEMNVSTLELGDSALYLCASSLAGQGGDGYTFGSGTRLTVV.

V and J are TRBV11-2 and TRBJ2-1, with TRBD2 as a possible D gene (5 bases). CDR1 SGHAT and CDR2 FQNNGV come from the germline V gene. V lost 0 bases and J 3 bases, leaving 12 bases between the germline ends. This CDR3 is 16 amino acids long. As DNA, the CDR3 is TGTGCCAGCAGCTTAGAAAGCGGCCTATTCTACAATGAGCAGTTCTTC. Encoded protein: CASSLESGLFYNEQFF. Combining the CDR3 with reference TRBV11-2 and TRBJ2-1 gives the whole variable domain EAGVAQSPRYKIIEKRQSVAFWCNPISGHATLYWYQQILGQGPKLLIQFQNNGVVDDSQLPKDRFSAERLKGVDSTLKIQPAKLEDSAVYLCASSLESGLFYNEQFFGPGTRLTVL.

The chain couples TRBV6-1 to TRBJ2-5; 9 bases line up with TRBD2. CDR3 length: 17 residues. The junction had 8 bases not matched to a gene; V was cut back by 3 bases and J by 0 bases. Germline loops: CDR1 MNHNS, CDR2 SASEGT. For the CDR3, the DNA is TGTGCCAGCAGTGAGAACCCAGCGGGGGGTTACCAAGAGACCCAGTACTTC. Its translation is CASSENPAGGYQETQYF.

This chain links TRBV9 with TRBJ2-7, with 8 bases that match TRBD2. CDR1 and CDR2 from the germline V gene are SGDLS and YYNGEE. The trim removed 0 bases at V and 7 bases at J, leaving 9 bases unmatched. There are 15 residues in the CDR3. In DNA, the CDR3 is TGTGCCAGCAGCGTAGCGGGGGGGCCAGGTGGGGAGCAGTACTTC. It codes for CASSVAGGPGGEQYF.

This chain links TRBV27 with TRBJ1-1; D perhaps matches TRBD1 (5 bases). The V gene lost 2 bases and the J gene lost 4 bases, with 8 bases spanning the gap. The germline CDR1 and CDR2 sequences are MNHEY and SMNVEV (reference sequence). There are 13 residues in the CDR3. The DNA of the CDR3 is TGTGCCAGCAGTTTACGGGGGGGCACTGAAGCTTTCTTT. As protein: CASSLRGGTEAFF.

The V gene is TRBV2, the J gene TRBJ1-5; tentative D call: TRBD1 (5 bases). V gave up 4 bases and J gave up 0 bases, with 13 bases separating them. This CDR3 contains 16 residues. Per germline, CDR1 SNHLY and CDR2 FYNNEI. CDR3 sequence: CASSGNVQDSNQPQHF. CDR3 coding DNA: TGTGCCAGCAGTGGGAACGTACAGGATAGCAATCAGCCCCAGCATTTT.

V gene TRBV4-1 combines with J gene TRBJ1-4, with D uncertain. V dropped 4 bases and J dropped 7 bases, with 7 bases sitting between them. CDR1 MGHRA and CDR2 YSYEKL come from the germline V gene. This CDR3 is built from 12 residues. DNA for the CDR3: TGCGCCAGCAGCCGATCAGGTGAAAAACTGTTTTTT. Amino acids: CASSRSGEKLFF.

The CDR3 spells CASSQQGEITEAFF. Here the CDR3 DNA reads TGTGCCAGCAGCCAACAGGGGGAGATCACTGAAGCTTTCTTT. The chain uses TRBV6-5 and TRBJ1-1; TRBD1 matches 8 bases. The V and J ends lost 6 bases and 4 bases, in that order; junction bases with no gene match: 7. Germline loops: CDR1 MNHEY, CDR2 SVGAGI. The CDR3 is 14 amino acids.

This clone turned up a few times. The chain has TRBV18 and TRBJ1-1; 7 bases fit TRBD1. The J segment lost 1 base and the V segment lost 8 bases, leaving 10 bases of the junction unmatched. The CDR3 spans 15 residues. Germline V CDR1 and CDR2: KGHSH, LQKENI. The CDR3 sequence: CASRSGTDPNTEAFF. The CDR3 nucleotides read TGTGCCAGCCGTTCCGGGACAGACCCGAACACTGAAGCTTTCTTT.

This chain connects TRBV5-1 to TRBJ1-4; TRBD1 is a possible D gene (5 bases). The CDR3 contains 17 residues. V was trimmed by 2 bases and J by 2 bases, leaving 16 bases between them. Germline-derived CDR1 and CDR2 are SGHRS and YFSETQ. CDR3 sequence: CASSLRSTGGTNEKLFF. Written as DNA, the CDR3 is TGCGCCAGCAGCTTAAGGAGTACAGGAGGGACTAATGAAAAACTGTTTTTT.

The genes are TRBV27 and TRBJ1-3, with 8 positions matching TRBD1. J gave up 0 bases and V 3 bases, and 10 bases lay outside the gene matches. Germline assignment: CDR1 MNHEY and CDR2 SMNVEV (reference sequence). The CDR3 is 18 residues long. This CDR3 reads CASSFLGTGRLSGNTIYF. CDR3 DNA sequence: TGTGCCAGCAGTTTTCTCGGGACAGGCCGTCTCTCTGGAAACACCATATATTTT.

This clone was seen a handful of times. V usage is TRBV21-1 and J usage is TRBJ2-1; the tabulated D call, TRBD1, remains unverified against the DNA. TRBV21-1 is flagged as a pseudogene. This CDR3 has 14 amino acids. The CDR3 region is CASSKEEQYNEQFF. The CDR3 DNA is TGTGCCAGCAGCAAAGAGGAACAGTACAATGAGCAGTTCTTC.

The chain joins TRBV6-1 to TRBJ1-5; D gene uncertain. This CDR3 is 15 amino acids long. With 7 bases removed from V and 4 bases from J, the gap between germline ends came to 17 bases. Looked up from germline, CDR1 is MNHNS and CDR2 is SASEGT. The CDR3 is CASTTEARWNQPQHF. The DNA for the CDR3 is TGTGCCAGCACCACCGAGGCCCGGTGGAATCAGCCCCAGCATTTT.

CDR3 in DNA: TGTGCCAGCAGCTTGTCCGGGGCGGGAAACACCGGGGAGCTGTTTTTT. Protein sequence: CASSLSGAGNTGELFF. The chain couples TRBV5-4 to TRBJ2-2, with D maybe TRBD2 (6 bases). The CDR3 sequence is 16 residues long. Germline loops: CDR1 SGHNT, CDR2 YYREEE (reference sequence). The V and J ends lost 1 base and 2 bases respectively, with 12 bases between them.

The rearrangement links TRBV6-5 to TRBJ2-3, with 7 bases aligning to TRBD2. The V gene end was trimmed by 5 bases and the J gene end by 4 bases; junction bases not matched to a gene: 9. From germline, CDR1 is MNHEY and CDR2 SVGAGI. The CDR3 runs to 15 residues. This chain's CDR3 is CASSPQSGDSDTQYF. CDR3 nucleotide sequence: TGTGCCAGCAGTCCTCAAAGCGGGGATTCAGATACGCAGTATTTT.

J is TRBJ2-7 and V is TRBV4-1, with a weak D call TRBD1 (6 bases). The CDR3 extends over 16 amino acids. Trimming left V 4 bases short and J 7 bases short, with 23 bases between. From germline, CDR1 is MGHRA and CDR2 YSYEKL. The CDR3 spells CASSPRGSAGAGEQYF. Here the CDR3 DNA reads TGCGCCAGCAGCCCCCGCGGTTCCGCAGGGGCAGGGGAGCAGTACTTC.

V is TRBV5-1 and J is TRBJ2-7; 7 nucleotides agree with TRBD1. Germline V lookup: CDR1 SGHRS, CDR2 YFSETQ. J gave up 6 bases and V 4 bases, and 10 bases lay outside the gene matches. The CDR3 totals 14 residues. The CDR3 coding sequence is TGCGCCAGCAGCCCGCAGGGGACAGTGGTCGAGCAGTACTTC. Encoded protein: CASSPQGTVVEQYF.

This chain connects TRBV9 to TRBJ2-2; D gene ambiguous. The V gene's germline CDR1 is SGDLS and CDR2 YYNGEE. V lost 4 bases and J 1 base, leaving 11 bases between the germline ends. The CDR3 covers 15 residues. CDR3 sequence reads: CASSPSRVNTGELFF. The CDR3 DNA reads TGTGCCAGCAGCCCCTCGCGAGTGAACACCGGGGAGCTGTTTTTT. Complete variable domain (other parts from reference TRBV9 and TRBJ2-2): DSGVTQTPKHLITATGQRVTLRCSPRSGDLSVYWYQQSLDQGLQFLIQYYNGEERAKGNILERFSAQQFPDLHSELNLSSLELGDSALYFCASSPSRVNTGELFFGEGSRLTVL.

The rearrangement links TRBV5-1 to TRBJ1-1; D possibly corresponds to TRBD1 (5 bases). The CDR3 consists of 13 residues. V was cut by 8 bases and J by 6 bases, with 17 bases left in between. Germline CDR1 reads SGHRS; CDR2 reads YFSETQ. DNA for the CDR3: TGCGCCAGTAGGACCGACAGTCGGGCTGAAGCTTTCTTT. Translating it yields CASRTDSRAEAFF.

This rearrangement joins TRBV7-3 to TRBJ1-2, with TRBD1 identical over 12 bases. The V and J ends lost 2 bases and 4 bases, in that order; junction bases with no gene match: 5. CDR1 and CDR2 (germline): SGHTA, FQGTGA. CDR3 length equals 16 residues. The DNA of the CDR3 is TGTGCCAGCAGCTTAGGGGGGACAGGGGGCACCTATGGCTACACCTTC. Its protein product is CASSLGGTGGTYGYTF.

The chain uses TRBV5-6 and TRBJ2-4, with D unclear. The CDR3 length is 12 residues. V lost 4 bases to trimming and J lost 4 bases, with 6 bases between them. Per germline, CDR1 SGHDT and CDR2 YYEEEE. CDR3 DNA: TGTGCCAGCAGCGGCCAAAAAAACATTCAGTACTTC. Encoded protein: CASSGQKNIQYF.

The chain couples TRBV29-1 to TRBJ1-1, with 9 positions matching TRBD1. The junction had 7 bases not matched to a gene; V was cut back by 8 bases and J by 3 bases. The V gene's germline CDR1 is SQVTM and CDR2 ANQGSEA. The CDR3 is 13 residues long. CDR3 DNA: TGCAGCACCGACAGGGGGGGGGACACTGAAGCTTTCTTT. Translating it yields CSTDRGGDTEAFF.

This clone was picked up one time. The chain uses TRBV6-5 and TRBJ2-7, with 10 bases that match TRBD1. In germline, CDR1 is MNHEY, CDR2 SVGAGI. The V and J ends lost 6 bases and 13 bases, in that order; junction bases with no gene match: 9. This CDR3 comprises 12 residues. DNA of the CDR3: TGTGCCAGCAGCACGACAGGGGGCGAAATCTACTTC. The encoded protein is CASSTTGGEIYF.

This chain connects TRBV2 to TRBJ1-1; 7 positions match TRBD1. The V gene end was trimmed by 7 bases and the J gene end by 3 bases; junction bases not matched to a gene: 5. From germline, CDR1 is SNHLY and CDR2 FYNNEI. This CDR3 is built from 13 residues. CDR3 coding DNA: TGTGCCAGCACCGGACAGGCCTACACTGAAGCTTTCTTT. Encoded protein: CASTGQAYTEAFF.

This chain joins TRBV13 and TRBJ2-2; a weak D match, TRBD1 (6 bases). Per the germline V gene, CDR1 is PRHDT and CDR2 is FYEKMQ (reference sequence). The CDR3 extends over 15 amino acids. V was cut by 6 bases and J by 1 base, with 12 bases left in between. The chain's CDR3 is CASSYGQMNTGELFF. The CDR3 DNA reads as TGTGCCAGCAGTTACGGACAGATGAACACCGGGGAGCTGTTTTTT. Full variable domain (rest looked up from reference TRBV13 and TRBJ2-2): AAGVIQSPRHLIKEKRETATLKCYPIPRHDTVYWYQQGPGQDPQFLISFYEKMQSDKGSIPDRFSAQQFSDYHSELNMSSLELGDSALYFCASSYGQMNTGELFFGEGSRLTVL.